The following is a T cell receptor (beta chain) sequence with its context. MiXCR, applied by TCRdb to the 5' RACE reads, yields one record per CDR3 protein. The sample contains approximately 240,000 distinct CDR3 sequences, around 15% of which appear only once. The source of the sample is a study of identical twins. This CDR3 has 16 residues. Trimming at V came to 4 bases and at J to 7 bases, leaving 10 bases not matched to a gene. CDR1 is SGHTA and CDR2 is FQGNSA in the germline V gene. The sample taken for sequencing was memory (CD45RO+) T cells sorted from blood. This clonotype was sampled from a woman in her late teens or twenties in good health. The V call is TRBV7-2, the J call TRBJ2-1; TRBD2 aligns across 10 bases. The CDR3 DNA sequence: TGTGCCAGCAGCTCGCAGTCTAGCGGGAGTTTAAATGAGCAGTTCTTC. This gives the protein CASSSQSSGSLNEQFF.